The 9 T cell receptor beta chains presented below share a single source sample, sequenced in a study of technical replicates of blood from a handful of donors. Data came from immunoSEQ multiplex PCR; TCRdb stores just in-frame clones and leaves some out. The table shows about 79,000 clones, with roughly 94% occurring only once. The sample was T cells isolated from PBMCs. The receptors originated from a human donor in good health.

The V call is TRBV5-1, the J call TRBJ2-5; the match to TRBD2 covers 12 bases. The CDR3 is 18 residues long. V lost 4 bases and J lost 5; bases outside the gene matches: 15. Germline V lookup: CDR1 SGHRS, CDR2 YFSETQ. The CDR3 spells CASSRTSTTSGSPETQYF. The CDR3 DNA follows: TGCGCCAGCAGCCGAACTTCCACGACTAGCGGGAGTCCCGAGACCCAGTACTTC. The full variable domain, rest sourced from reference TRBV5-1 and TRBJ2-5, is KAGVTQTPRYLIKTRGQQVTLSCSPISGHRSVSWYQQTPGQGLQFLFEYFSETQRNKGNFPGRFSGRQFSNSRSEMNVSTLELGDSALYLCASSRTSTTSGSPETQYFGPGTRLLVL.

V usage is TRBV18 and J usage is TRBJ2-6; 8 bases agree with TRBD1. The CDR3 covers 17 residues. The V and J ends lost 5 bases and 0 bases, in that order; junction bases with no gene match: 6. Germline V gene sequence: CDR1 KGHSH, CDR2 LQKENI. The CDR3 nucleotides read TGTGCCAGCTCAGGGGACAGGTCGCCCTCTGGGGCCAACGTCCTGACTTTC. Amino acids: CASSGDRSPSGANVLTF.

This chain uses TRBV10-1 with TRBJ1-1, with a possible D match to TRBD1 (5 bases). This CDR3 has 15 amino acids. The V gene lost 1 base and the J gene lost 0 bases, with 9 bases spanning the gap. The germline gives CDR1 WNHNN, CDR2 SYGVQD (reference sequence). The CDR3 bases are TGCGCCAGCAGTGAGTATCGACAGATGAACACTGAAGCTTTCTTT. Protein sequence: CASSEYRQMNTEAFF.

This clone was counted once. The chain links TRBV7-9 to TRBJ2-1, with 15 bases lining up with TRBD2. Per germline, CDR1 SEHNR and CDR2 FQNEAQ (reference sequence). V trimming: 4 bases; J trimming: 0 bases; junction bases outside the gene matches: 4. The CDR3 length is 18 residues. The CDR3: CASSSWTSGGASYNEQFF. CDR3 DNA: TGTGCCAGCAGCTCCTGGACTAGCGGGGGGGCCTCCTACAATGAGCAGTTCTTC.

The rearrangement links TRBV2 to TRBJ1-2, with 8 nucleotides matching TRBD1. The CDR3 has 14 amino acids. CDR1 is SNHLY and CDR2 is FYNNEI in the germline V gene. With V trimmed by 4 bases and J by 8 bases, 9 bases remained unmatched. The CDR3 spells CASSAYGTGSGYTF. CDR3 sequence (DNA): TGTGCCAGCAGTGCCTACGGGACAGGAAGCGGCTACACCTTC.

The chain recombines TRBV7-6 with TRBJ2-7; 7 bases are a match to TRBD2. V dropped 6 bases and J dropped 2; count of bases not matched to a gene: 16. Germline lookup yields CDR1 SGHVS and CDR2 FNYEAQ. The CDR3 runs 17 residues. The CDR3 loop is CASSRSLMGAGTYEQYF. The CDR3 DNA is TGTGCCAGCAGTCGCAGCCTTATGGGAGCGGGGACCTACGAGCAGTACTTC.

V and J are TRBV29-1 and TRBJ1-2; 7 nucleotides line up with TRBD1. Trimming cost V 4 bases and J 6 bases; bases outside gene matches: 11. Germline V gene lookup returns CDR1 SQVTM and CDR2 ANQGSEA. The CDR3 runs 14 residues. The DNA for the CDR3 is TGCAGCGTTGTGGGGAGGACAGGAACAGATGGCTACACCTTC. Its translation is CSVVGRTGTDGYTF. Based on the CDR3 plus reference TRBV29-1 and TRBJ1-2, the full variable domain is SAVISQKPSRDICQRGTSLTIQCQVDSQVTMMFWYRQQPGQSLTLIATANQGSEATYESGFVIDKFPISRPNLTFSTLTVSNMSPEDSSIYLCSVVGRTGTDGYTFGSGTRLTVV.

The chain uses TRBV5-1 and TRBJ2-2; 12 bases fit TRBD2. The CDR3 runs 18 residues. V lost 0 bases to trimming and J lost 6 bases; unmatched junction nucleotides: 9. The germline V gene has CDR1 SGHRS and CDR2 YFSETQ. The CDR3 nucleotides are TGCGCCAGCAGCTTGGGTCTAGCGGGAGGGCCTGATGCCGGGGAGCTGTTTTTT. Its translation is CASSLGLAGGPDAGELFF. The variable domain in full, with the rest retrieved from reference TRBV5-1 and TRBJ2-2, is KAGVTQTPRYLIKTRGQQVTLSCSPISGHRSVSWYQQTPGQGLQFLFEYFSETQRNKGNFPGRFSGRQFSNSRSEMNVSTLELGDSALYLCASSLGLAGGPDAGELFFGEGSRLTVL.

The V call is TRBV10-3, the J call TRBJ1-4; the D is unclear. This CDR3 spans 11 amino acids. CDR1 is ENHRY and CDR2 is SYGVKD in the germline V gene. The V gene lost 9 bases and the J gene lost 8 bases, with 10 bases spanning the gap. CDR3: CAMAGPEKLFF. CDR3 DNA sequence: TGTGCCATGGCGGGCCCGGAAAAACTGTTTTTT.